In this sample, the clone carrying this T cell receptor beta chain turned up a few times. Its target is not known. Addition of a universal primer site occurred through template switching, and cDNA carried unique molecular identifiers. TCRdb passed the 5' RACE reads through MiXCR, listing each CDR3 protein once. The sample yields hundreds of thousands of distinct CDR3 sequences, around 21% seen once. V dropped 2 bases and J dropped 0; count of bases not matched to a gene: 6. The CDR3 contains 17 residues. The data originate from a study of identical twins. The study, taken as a whole, reports: Conclusions leaned on cross-sectional statistical analysis and did not track the same donors over time. There were fewer insertions in abundant cord blood beta clonotypes, but memory repertoires showed no such pattern.

These records were also assigned to another study, of T cells expressing NK-cell markers. Per that study: HCMV specificity of expanded NKG2C+ T cell clones remained unclear.

The chain carries TRBV12-3 or TRBV12-4 and TRBJ2-2, with 7 bases that match TRBD2. This TCR was sampled from a woman aged 18-29 years in good health. What was sequenced was PBMCs. The CDR3: CASSLRVRGTNTGELFF. For the CDR3, the DNA is TGTGCCAGCAGTTTAAGAGTGCGGGGGACGAACACCGGGGAGCTGTTTTTT.